This is a list of T cell receptor beta chains from one sample in a study of blood T cell repertoires in COVID-19. The table came from immunoSEQ multiplex PCR; TCRdb's copy has only in-frame clones and leaves some out. In the table there are fewer than 250,000 clones, around 82% of which are singletons. The specimen was PBMCs or T cells enriched from blood (not recorded which). These receptors came from a middle-aged woman with acute COVID-19. The CDR3 runs from the conserved cysteine through the conserved F or W. D genes are given only for firm matches. For some rows the clone size is stated as once, few or many, or as a class when expanded; others skip it.

clone_size j_call v_call d_call cdr3_nt cdr3_aa
- TRBJ2-2 TRBV9 - TGTGCCAGCAGCCCCACTGGACAGCAGTACACCGGGGAGCTGTTTTTT CASSPTGQQYTGELFF
- TRBJ2-7 TRBV15 TRBD2 TGTGCCACCAGCAGAGATCGATCGGGTAGCGGGAGGACCTACGAGCAGTACTTC CATSRDRSGSGRTYEQYF
- TRBJ1-6 TRBV7-2 - TGTGCCAGCAGCGCCGAAAAAAAAATTCGGGCCCTCCACTTT CASSAEKKIRALHF
- TRBJ2-7 TRBV27 TRBD1 TGTGCCAGCAGTCCCAGACAGGGTCCCTACGAGCAGTACTTC CASSPRQGPYEQYF
- TRBJ1-6 TRBV7-9 - TGTGCCAGCAGCTTAGGACCTCAGGGGCTCCACTTT CASSLGPQGLHF
few TRBJ2-7 TRBV6-5 - TGTGCCAGCATTACAGACGGCTACGAGCAGTACTTC CASITDGYEQYF
- TRBJ2-3 TRBV13 TRBD2 TGTGCCAGCAGCTTTGGTCTAGCGGGGGGGAACACAGATACGCAGTATTTT CASSFGLAGGNTDTQYF
- TRBJ1-1 TRBV6-5 - TGTGCCAGCAGTATGGCACAGCTGAGCACTGAAGCTTTCTTT CASSMAQLSTEAFF
- TRBJ2-2 TRBV5-1 TRBD2 TGCGCCAGCAGCCAAGGACGGGGGACTAGCGGGGAAAAATCCGGGGAGCTGTTTTTT CASSQGRGTSGEKSGELFF
- TRBJ1-1 TRBV29-1 - TGCAGCCCATTGCGGAGTTGGACTGAAGCTTTCTTT CSPLRSWTEAFF
few TRBJ2-7 TRBV28 - TGTGCCAGCAGCCCGGGGTGGTACGAGCAGTACTTC CASSPGWYEQYF
- TRBJ2-5 TRBV19 TRBD2 TGTGCCACCCGGGGGGGTATGCCAATACAAGAGACCCAGTACTTC CATRGGMPIQETQYF
few TRBJ1-1 TRBV29-1 - TGCAGCGTCCCCGGGCAGGGGCACACTGAAGCTTTCTTT CSVPGQGHTEAFF
- TRBJ1-2 TRBV30 - TGTGCCTGGACCGACATCTATGGCTACACCTTC CAWTDIYGYTF
- TRBJ1-4 TRBV19 - TGTGCCAGTAGTACCCTGACAGCTTCAACTAATGAAAAACTGTTTTTT CASSTLTASTNEKLFF
- TRBJ2-1 TRBV12-3/TRBV12-4 TRBD1 TGTGCCAGCAGTCTCGGGACAGGGAATTTCTTC CASSLGTGNFF
- TRBJ1-3 TRBV2 - TGTGCCCATCAGGGACTCTCTGGAAACACCATATATTTT CAHQGLSGNTIYF
- TRBJ2-1 TRBV3-1/TRBV3-2 - TGTGCCAGCAGCCACTGGCGGGACAGCTCCTACAATGAGCAGTTCTTC CASSHWRDSSYNEQFF